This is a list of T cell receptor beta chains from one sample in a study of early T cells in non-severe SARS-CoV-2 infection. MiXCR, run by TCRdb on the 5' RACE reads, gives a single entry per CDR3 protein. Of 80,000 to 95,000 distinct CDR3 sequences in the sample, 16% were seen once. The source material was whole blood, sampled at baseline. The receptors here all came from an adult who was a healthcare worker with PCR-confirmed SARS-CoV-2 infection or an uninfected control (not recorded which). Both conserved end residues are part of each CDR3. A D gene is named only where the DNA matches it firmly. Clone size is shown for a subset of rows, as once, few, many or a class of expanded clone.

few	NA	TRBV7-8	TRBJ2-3	CATRLNGGVSTDTQYF	TGTGCCACCCGACTGAATGGCGGGGTCAGCACAGATACGCAGTATTTT
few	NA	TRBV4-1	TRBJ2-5	CASSQGALPAETQYF	TGCGCCAGCAGCCAAGGGGCCCTACCTGCCGAGACCCAGTACTTC
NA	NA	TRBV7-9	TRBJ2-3	CAGDTQYF	TGTGCGGGAGATACGCAGTATTTT
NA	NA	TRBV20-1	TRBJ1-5	CSARLQGFASNQPQHF	TGCAGTGCTAGGTTACAGGGATTCGCGAGCAATCAGCCCCAGCATTTT
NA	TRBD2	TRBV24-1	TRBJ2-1	CATGRSGSFDNEQFF	TGTGCCACCGGTCGTAGCGGGAGTTTCGACAATGAGCAGTTCTTC
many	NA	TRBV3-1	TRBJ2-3	CASGTRSTDTQYF	TGTGCCAGCGGTACTCGGAGCACAGATACGCAGTATTTT
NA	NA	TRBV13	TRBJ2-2	CASSFMGVPTGELFF	TGTGCCAGCAGCTTTATGGGGGTCCCTACCGGGGAGCTGTTTTTT
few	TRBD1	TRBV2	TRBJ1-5	CASSGRTGDQPQHF	TGTGCCAGCAGTGGCCGCACAGGGGATCAGCCCCAGCATTTT
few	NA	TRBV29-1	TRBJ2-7	CSVEGEGGYEQYF	TGCAGCGTTGAGGGAGAGGGGGGCTACGAGCAGTACTTC
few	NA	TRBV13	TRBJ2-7	CASSSRLGLEQYF	TGTGCCAGCAGCTCCCGCCTCGGCCTGGAGCAGTACTTC
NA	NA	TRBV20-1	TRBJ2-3	CSATIQGRTDTQYF	TGCAGTGCTACCATACAGGGTAGAACAGATACGCAGTATTTT
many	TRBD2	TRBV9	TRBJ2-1	CASGGETYNEQFF	TGTGCCAGCGGGGGGGAAACCTACAATGAGCAGTTCTTC
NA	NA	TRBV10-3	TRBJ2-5	CAISTSMEETQYF	TGTGCCATCAGCACTAGCATGGAGGAGACCCAGTACTTC
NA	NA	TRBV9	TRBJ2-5	CASSVAMREETQYF	TGTGCCAGCAGCGTAGCGATGAGGGAGGAGACCCAGTACTTC
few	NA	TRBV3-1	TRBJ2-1	CASSQAAGPYNEQFF	TGTGCCAGCAGCCAAGCCGCCGGGCCCTACAATGAGCAGTTCTTC
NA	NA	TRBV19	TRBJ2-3	CASRRSGITDTQYF	TGTGCCAGTAGACGTAGCGGCATCACAGATACGCAGTATTTT
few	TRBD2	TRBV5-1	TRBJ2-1	CASSPYTSGRANNEQFF	TGCGCCAGCAGCCCATATACTAGCGGGAGGGCGAACAATGAGCAGTTCTTC
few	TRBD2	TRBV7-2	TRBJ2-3	CASSFGLATDTQYF	TGTGCCAGCAGCTTTGGACTAGCAACGGATACGCAGTATTTT
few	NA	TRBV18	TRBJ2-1	CASSPQPNEQFF	TGTGCCAGCTCACCACAGCCCAATGAGCAGTTCTTC
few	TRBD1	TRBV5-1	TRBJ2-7	CASSTGTAPSRGYEQYF	TGCGCCAGCAGCACCGGGACAGCACCGTCCAGGGGCTACGAGCAGTACTTC
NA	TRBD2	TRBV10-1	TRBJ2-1	CASSDSLAVRPEQFF	TGCGCCAGCAGTGATTCCCTAGCGGTAAGGCCTGAGCAGTTCTTC
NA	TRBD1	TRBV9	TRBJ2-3	CASSVAQTGLGDTQYF	TGTGCCAGCAGCGTCGCACAGACAGGGCTAGGGGATACGCAGTATTTT
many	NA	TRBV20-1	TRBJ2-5	CSASWGYQETQYF	TGCAGTGCTAGTTGGGGGTATCAAGAGACCCAGTACTTC
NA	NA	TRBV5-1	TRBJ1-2	CASSPDMIYGYTF	TGCGCCAGCAGCCCTGACATGATTTATGGCTACACCTTC
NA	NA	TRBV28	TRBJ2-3	CASSPSITDTQYF	TGTGCCAGCAGTCCCTCAATCACAGATACGCAGTATTTT
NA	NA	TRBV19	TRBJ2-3	CASSLSVWGLNTDTQYF	TGTGCCAGTAGTTTGTCCGTCTGGGGGCTCAACACAGATACGCAGTATTTT
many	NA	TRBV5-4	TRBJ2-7	CASSADSYYEQYF	TGTGCCAGCAGCGCGGACAGTTATTACGAGCAGTACTTC
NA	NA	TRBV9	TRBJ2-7	CASSTGGATYEQYF	TGTGCCAGCAGCACCGGGGGAGCTACCTACGAGCAGTACTTC
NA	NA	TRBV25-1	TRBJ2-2	CATQTRGFLNTGELFF	TGTGCCACTCAAACGAGGGGCTTCCTTAACACCGGGGAGCTGTTTTTT
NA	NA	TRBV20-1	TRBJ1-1	CSARPQTNTEAFF	TGCAGTGCTAGGCCCCAGACGAACACTGAAGCTTTCTTT
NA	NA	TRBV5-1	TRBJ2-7	CASSSTAPSFYEQYF	TGCGCCAGCAGCTCCACAGCACCGAGCTTCTACGAGCAGTACTTC
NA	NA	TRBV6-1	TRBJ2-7	CASSVAPGPYEQYF	TGTGCCAGCAGTGTCGCTCCGGGTCCCTACGAGCAGTACTTC
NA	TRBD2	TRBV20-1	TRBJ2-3	CSVCLTGTSLSTDTQYF	TGCAGTGTATGCCTGACCGGGACTAGTCTAAGCACAGATACGCAGTATTTT
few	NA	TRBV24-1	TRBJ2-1	CATSGGTSAYNEQFF	TGCGCCACCAGCGGCGGGACATCGGCCTACAATGAGCAGTTCTTC
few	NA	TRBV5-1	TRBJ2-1	CASSQTNNEQFF	TGCGCCAGCAGCCAAACTAACAATGAGCAGTTCTTC
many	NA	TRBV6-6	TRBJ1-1	CASSPQVGGGTEAFF	TGTGCCAGCAGTCCCCAGGTCGGGGGGGGCACTGAAGCTTTCTTT
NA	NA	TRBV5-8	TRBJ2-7	CASSLQPGLSYEQYF	TGTGCCAGCAGCTTACAACCCGGGCTCTCCTACGAGCAGTACTTC
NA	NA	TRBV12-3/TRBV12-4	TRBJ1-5	CASSLGSGRSNQPQHF	TGTGCCAGCAGTCTCGGTTCTGGACGGAGCAATCAGCCCCAGCATTTT
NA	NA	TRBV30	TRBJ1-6	CASKPTGTSPSPLHF	TGTGCCTCAAAACCTACAGGGACGTCACCTTCACCCCTCCACTTT